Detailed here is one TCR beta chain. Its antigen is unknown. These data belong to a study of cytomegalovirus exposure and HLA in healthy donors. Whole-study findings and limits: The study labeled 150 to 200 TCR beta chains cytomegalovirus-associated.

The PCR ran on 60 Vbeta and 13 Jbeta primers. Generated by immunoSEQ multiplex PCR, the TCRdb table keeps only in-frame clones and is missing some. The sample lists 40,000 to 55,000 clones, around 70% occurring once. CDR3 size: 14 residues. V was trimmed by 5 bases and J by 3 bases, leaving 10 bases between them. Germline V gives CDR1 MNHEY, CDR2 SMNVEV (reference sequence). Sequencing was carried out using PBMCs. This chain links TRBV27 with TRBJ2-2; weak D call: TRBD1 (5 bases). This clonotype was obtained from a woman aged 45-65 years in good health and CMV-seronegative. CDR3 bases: TGTGCCAGCAGTAGAACCAGGGACACCGGGGAGCTGTTTTTT. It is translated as CASSRTRDTGELFF.